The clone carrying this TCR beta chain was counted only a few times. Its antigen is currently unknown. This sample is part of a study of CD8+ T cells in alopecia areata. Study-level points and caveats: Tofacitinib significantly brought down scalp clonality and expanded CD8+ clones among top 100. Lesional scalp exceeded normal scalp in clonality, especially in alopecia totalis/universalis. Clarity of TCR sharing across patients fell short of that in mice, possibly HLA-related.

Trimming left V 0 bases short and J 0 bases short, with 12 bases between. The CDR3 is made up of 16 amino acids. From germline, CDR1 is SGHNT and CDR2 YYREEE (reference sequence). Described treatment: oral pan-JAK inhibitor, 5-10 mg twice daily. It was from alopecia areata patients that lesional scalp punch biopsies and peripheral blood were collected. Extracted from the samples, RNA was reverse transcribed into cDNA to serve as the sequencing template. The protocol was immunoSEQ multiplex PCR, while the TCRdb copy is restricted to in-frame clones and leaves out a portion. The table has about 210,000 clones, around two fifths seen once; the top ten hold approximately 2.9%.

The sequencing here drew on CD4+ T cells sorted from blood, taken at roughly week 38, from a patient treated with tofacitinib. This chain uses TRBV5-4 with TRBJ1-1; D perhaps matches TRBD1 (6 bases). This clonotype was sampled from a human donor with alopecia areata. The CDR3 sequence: CASSLAATGLNTEAFF. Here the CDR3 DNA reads TGTGCCAGCAGCTTGGCGGCTACAGGGCTGAACACTGAAGCTTTCTTT.